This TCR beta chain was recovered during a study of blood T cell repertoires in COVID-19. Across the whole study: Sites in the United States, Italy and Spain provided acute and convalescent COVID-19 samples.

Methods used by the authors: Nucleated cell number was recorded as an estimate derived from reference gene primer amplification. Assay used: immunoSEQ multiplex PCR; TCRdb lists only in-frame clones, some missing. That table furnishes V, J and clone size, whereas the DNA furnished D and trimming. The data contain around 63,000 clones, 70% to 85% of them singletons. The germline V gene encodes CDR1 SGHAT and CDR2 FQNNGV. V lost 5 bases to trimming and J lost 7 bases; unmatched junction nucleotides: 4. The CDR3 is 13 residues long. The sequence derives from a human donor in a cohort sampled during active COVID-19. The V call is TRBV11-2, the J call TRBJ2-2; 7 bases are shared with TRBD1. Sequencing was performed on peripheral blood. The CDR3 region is CASSPQGVGELFF. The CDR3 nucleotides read TGTGCCAGCAGCCCGCAGGGGGTCGGGGAGCTGTTTTTT.